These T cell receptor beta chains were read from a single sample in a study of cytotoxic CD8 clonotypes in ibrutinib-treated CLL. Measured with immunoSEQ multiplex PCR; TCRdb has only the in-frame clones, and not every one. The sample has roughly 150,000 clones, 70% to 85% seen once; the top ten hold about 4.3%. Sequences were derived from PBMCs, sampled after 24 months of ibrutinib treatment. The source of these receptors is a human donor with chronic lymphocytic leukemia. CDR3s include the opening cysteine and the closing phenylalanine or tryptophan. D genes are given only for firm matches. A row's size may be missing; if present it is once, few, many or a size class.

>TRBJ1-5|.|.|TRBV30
TGTGCCTGGAGTGTAGGAAATGGTAATCAGCCCCAGCATTTT
CAWSVGNGNQPQHF
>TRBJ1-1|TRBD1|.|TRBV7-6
TGTGCCAGCAGCTGGTTGACAGGGGGCGATTCTGGTATGAACACTGAAGCTTTCTTT
CASSWLTGGDSGMNTEAFF
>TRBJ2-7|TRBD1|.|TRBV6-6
TGTGCCAGCAGTCCCTCCGGGACAGGCTACGAGCAGTACTTC
CASSPSGTGYEQYF
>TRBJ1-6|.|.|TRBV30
TGTGCCTGGAGTCCCGCCGGGGGGGCTGAAAATTCACCCCTCCACTTT
CAWSPAGGAENSPLHF
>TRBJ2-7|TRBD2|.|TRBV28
TGTGCCAGCAAAACAGGGCTAGCGGGGTCCTACGAGCAGTACTTC
CASKTGLAGSYEQYF
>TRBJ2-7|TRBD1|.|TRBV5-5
TGTGCCAGCAGCTTGGTAGGACAGGGATGGGACGAGCAGTACTTC
CASSLVGQGWDEQYF
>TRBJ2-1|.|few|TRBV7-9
TGTGCCAGCAGAGGGGACAATGAGCAGTTCTTC
CASRGDNEQFF
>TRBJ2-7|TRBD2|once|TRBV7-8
TGTGCCAGCAGCCCCCAGCGGGGACCAGCCTACGAGCAGTACTTC
CASSPQRGPAYEQYF
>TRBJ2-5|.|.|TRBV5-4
TGTGCCAGCAGCTCCGCCGGGGAGACCCAGTACTTC
CASSSAGETQYF
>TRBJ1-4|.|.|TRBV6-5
TGTGCCAGCAGTTCCAGTCGTGAAAAACTGTTTTTT
CASSSSREKLFF
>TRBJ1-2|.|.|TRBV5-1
TGCGCCAGCAGCTTACAGGATCACTATGGCTACACCTTC
CASSLQDHYGYTF
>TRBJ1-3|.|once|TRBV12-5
TGTGCTAGTGGTTTGGGATGGGCCAACACCATATATTTT
CASGLGWANTIYF
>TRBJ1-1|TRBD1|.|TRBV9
TGTGCCAGCAGCGTAGAAACAGGGGCAGGCACTGAAGCTTTCTTT
CASSVETGAGTEAFF
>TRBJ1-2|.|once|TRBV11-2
TGTGCCAGCAGCTTAGTCGCGGGCTATGGCTACACCTTC
CASSLVAGYGYTF
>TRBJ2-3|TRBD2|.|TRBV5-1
TGCGCCAGCAGCTTGGTACTAGCGGGTAGCACAGATACGCAGTATTTT
CASSLVLAGSTDTQYF
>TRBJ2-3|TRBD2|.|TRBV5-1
TGCGCCAGCAGCTTGGGACTAGCGGGGACTAGCACAGATACGCAGTATTTT
CASSLGLAGTSTDTQYF
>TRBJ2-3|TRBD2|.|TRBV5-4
TGTGCCAGCAGCTTAGGAACAGCCGGGACTAAATCCGATACGCAGTATTTT
CASSLGTAGTKSDTQYF
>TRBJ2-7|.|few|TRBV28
TGTGCCAGCAGCTCCTTAGACCACTACGAGCAGTACTTC
CASSSLDHYEQYF
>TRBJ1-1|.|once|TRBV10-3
TGTGCCATCAGTGATTGGCAGGGGAGGACTGAAGCTTTCTTT
CAISDWQGRTEAFF
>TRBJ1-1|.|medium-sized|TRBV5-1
TGCGCCAGCAGCAGCCGCCCACAGGGATTTGACACTGAAGCTTTCTTT
CASSSRPQGFDTEAFF
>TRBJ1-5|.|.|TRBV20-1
TGCAGTGCGCAGGGTAATCAGCCCCAGCATTTT
CSAQGNQPQHF
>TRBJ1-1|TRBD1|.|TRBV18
TGTGCCAGCCGACAGGGGGCGATAGGGAACACTGAAGCTTTCTTT
CASRQGAIGNTEAFF
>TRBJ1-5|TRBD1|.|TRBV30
TGTGCCTGGAATGGGGGGACAGGGAATTTTCAGCCCCAGCATTTT
CAWNGGTGNFQPQHF
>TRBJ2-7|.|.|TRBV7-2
TGTGCCAGCAGCAACCAGGGGCATGGGTACGAGCAGTACTTC
CASSNQGHGYEQYF
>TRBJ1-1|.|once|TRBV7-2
TGTGCCAGCAGCTTCAGAAACACTGAAGCTTTCTTT
CASSFRNTEAFF
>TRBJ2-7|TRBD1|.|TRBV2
TGTGCCAGGCGTGGGACAGGGGACTACGAGCAGTACTTC
CARRGTGDYEQYF
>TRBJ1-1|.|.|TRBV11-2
TGTGCCAGCAGCTTCAGAAACACTGAAGCTTTCTTT
CASSFRNTEAFF
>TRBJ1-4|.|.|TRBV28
TGTGCCAGCAGTCATGCGACAGATCCCTTTACTAATGAAAAACTGTTTTTT
CASSHATDPFTNEKLFF
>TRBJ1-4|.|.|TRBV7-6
TGTGCCAGCAGCTTAGGCAGTAGGGAGTGGCGGCGTGAAAAACTGTTTTTT
CASSLGSREWRREKLFF
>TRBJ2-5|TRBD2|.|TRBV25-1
TGTGCCAGCAGTGATTACGTAGCGGGAGGGCTTCAAGAGACCCAGTACTTC
CASSDYVAGGLQETQYF
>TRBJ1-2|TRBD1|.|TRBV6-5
TGTGCCAGCAGGGATACAGGGGGTAGGGGCTACACCTTC
CASRDTGGRGYTF
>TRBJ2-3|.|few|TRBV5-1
TGCGCCAGCAGGGTAGAGATAATCACAGATACGCAGTATTTT
CASRVEIITDTQYF
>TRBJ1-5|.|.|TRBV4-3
TGCGCCAGCAGCCAAGAGCCCCGCGGCAATCAGCCCCAGCATTTT
CASSQEPRGNQPQHF
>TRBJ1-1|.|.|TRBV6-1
TGTGCCAGCAGTTCTCCTACCGGGGGAGGTACTGAAGCTTTCTTT
CASSSPTGGGTEAFF
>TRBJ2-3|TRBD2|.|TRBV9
TGTGCCAGCAGCGCCGTAGCGGGAGGGGGGCCAGATACGCAGTATTTT
CASSAVAGGGPDTQYF
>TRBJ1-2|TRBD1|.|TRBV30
TGTGCCTGGAGTGTACTTGGGACAGGGGGCGGCTACACCTTC
CAWSVLGTGGGYTF
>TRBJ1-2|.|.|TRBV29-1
TGCAGCGTTGAAGGGACAACTCTAGGGTATGGCTACACCTTC
CSVEGTTLGYGYTF
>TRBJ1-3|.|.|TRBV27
TGTGCCAGCAGTCCCTATGGCTCTGGAAACACCATATATTTT
CASSPYGSGNTIYF
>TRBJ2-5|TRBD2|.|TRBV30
TGTGCCTGGAGTGTTCAGGGACTAGCGGGAGAGACCCAGTACTTC
CAWSVQGLAGETQYF
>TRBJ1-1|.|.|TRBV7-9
TGTGCCAGCAGCTTCATAGAGAGAAACACTGAAGCTTTCTTT
CASSFIERNTEAFF
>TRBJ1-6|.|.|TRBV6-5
TGTGCCAGCAGCCGGATGAGCCATAATTCACCCCTCCACTTT
CASSRMSHNSPLHF
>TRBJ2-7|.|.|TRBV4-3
TGCGCCAGCAGCCAAGGGCGGTGGAACTACGAGCAGTACTTC
CASSQGRWNYEQYF